This T cell receptor beta chain was sequenced for a study of spatial heterogeneity in lung cancer. Whole-study findings and limits: One measure, the expanded intratumoral alpha and beta TCR count, tracked tumor mutation counts.

Time point in this sample: sample taken at primary tumor resection. Whole RNA, which was extracted from tumor, nontumor lung tissue or frozen PBMC, was sequenced without any cell sorting. This clonotype was detected many times. Its target is unknown. As an off-target read in a library built for alpha chains, this beta chain has a frequency of little significance. Trimming took off 0 bases at V and 2 bases at J, with 8 bases between the two ends. This CDR3 region has 14 residues. Germline-derived CDR1 and CDR2 are SGDLS and YYNGEE. TCRdb passed the 5' RACE reads through MiXCR, listing each CDR3 protein once. Of 16,000 or so distinct CDR3 sequences in the sample, roughly 5% were seen once.

This chain connects TRBV9 to TRBJ1-1, with D unresolved. This TCR was sampled from a female donor with early-stage non-small cell lung cancer. The starting material was lung tumor tissue, obtained at surgery. CDR3 sequence reads: CASSVDGRNTEAFF. As DNA, the CDR3 is TGTGCCAGCAGCGTAGACGGCAGAAACACTGAAGCTTTCTTT.